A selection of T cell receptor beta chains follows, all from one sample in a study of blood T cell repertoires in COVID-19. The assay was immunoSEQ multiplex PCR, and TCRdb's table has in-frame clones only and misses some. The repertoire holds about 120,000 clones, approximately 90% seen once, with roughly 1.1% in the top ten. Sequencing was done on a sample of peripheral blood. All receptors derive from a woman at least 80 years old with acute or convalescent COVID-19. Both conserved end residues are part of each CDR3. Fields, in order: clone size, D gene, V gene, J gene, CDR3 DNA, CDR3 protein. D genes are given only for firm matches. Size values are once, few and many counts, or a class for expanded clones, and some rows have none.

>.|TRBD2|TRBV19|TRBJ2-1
TGTGCCAGTAGTATTAGCGGGGGGGCAATCTACAATGAGCAGTTCTTC
CASSISGGAIYNEQFF
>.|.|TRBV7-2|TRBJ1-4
TGTGCCAGCAGCTTGAGGGTTATCGCAACTAATGAAAAACTGTTTTTT
CASSLRVIATNEKLFF
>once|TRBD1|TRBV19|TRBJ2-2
TGTGCCAGTAGTATGGCCGGGACAGGGGGCCGACCGAACACCGGGGAGCTGTTTTTT
CASSMAGTGGRPNTGELFF
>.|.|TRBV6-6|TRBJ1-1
TGTGCCAGCAGTCAGTTTACAGGGCTCACAGCTTTCTTT
CASSQFTGLTAFF
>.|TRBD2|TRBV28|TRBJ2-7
TGTGCCAGCAGAGTAGCGGGCCCCTCCTACGAGCAGTACTTC
CASRVAGPSYEQYF
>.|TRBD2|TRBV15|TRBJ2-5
TGTGCCACCAGCAGGGGGGTAGCGGGAGGGAAAGAGACCCAGTACTTC
CATSRGVAGGKETQYF
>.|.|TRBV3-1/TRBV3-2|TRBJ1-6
TGTGCCAGCCTGGGGGAGGGTTATAATTCACCCCTCCACTTT
CASLGEGYNSPLHF
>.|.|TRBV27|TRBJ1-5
TGTGCCAGCAGTTTATCGAGGTGGGGCAATCAGCCCCAGCATTTT
CASSLSRWGNQPQHF
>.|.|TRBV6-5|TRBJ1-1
TGTGCCAGCAGTTCGACAGAGCTGAACACTGAAGCTTTCTTT
CASSSTELNTEAFF
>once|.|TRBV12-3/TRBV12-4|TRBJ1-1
TGTGCCAGCAGTCGGGGTGACACTGAAGCTTTCTTT
CASSRGDTEAFF
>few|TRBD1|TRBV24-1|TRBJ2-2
TGTGCCACCAGTCCCACCTCCGGGACAGGGAACACCGGGGAGCTGTTTTTT
CATSPTSGTGNTGELFF
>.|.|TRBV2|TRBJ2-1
TGTGCCAGCAGTGAAGTTGCGGGGAGCTACAATGAGCAGTTCTTC
CASSEVAGSYNEQFF
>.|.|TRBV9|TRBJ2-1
TGTGCCAGCAGCGGTTCCGGGTTAGCCTACAATGAGCAGTTCTTC
CASSGSGLAYNEQFF